Listed here is a single TCR beta chain. No antigen is known for it. This record comes from a study of T cell responses to AZD1222 COVID-19 vaccine. Study-wide points: The sample set comprised mostly white British donors with more females, and clonal diversity was possibly underestimated.

Losses at the gene ends were 4 bases for V and 13 bases for J; bases not matched to a gene: 9. This CDR3 is 13 amino acids long. CDR1 is SGHVS, CDR2 FQNEAQ, per germline. Repertoires were generated with immunoSEQ multiplex PCR, while TCRdb's copy carries only in-frame clones and drops some. The sample consists of some 130,000 clones, about 90% of them appearing once. The material was peripheral blood, obtained on day 0 of AZD1222 vaccination. The chain couples TRBV7-8 to TRBJ1-4; 7 bases are a match to TRBD1. This clonotype originated in an adult in good health. Here the CDR3 DNA reads TGTGCCAGCAGCTCTGACAGGGATGTAGGACTGTTTTTT. This translates into CASSSDRDVGLFF.